One sample yielded the 14 T cell receptor beta chains listed below, sequenced in a study of T cells after yellow fever vaccination. TCRdb called the 5' RACE reads again in MiXCR, with one record for every CDR3 protein. The sample lists hundreds of thousands of distinct CDR3 sequences; roughly 8% were seen once. The material was PBMCs, obtained roughly seven weeks after the first yellow fever vaccination. Receptors were obtained from a man aged 18 to 30 who received the YFV17D yellow fever vaccine.

The sample holds a few counts of this clonotype. The rearrangement uses TRBV5-1 and TRBJ2-1; possibly TRBD1 or TRBD2 for D (7 bases each). The CDR3 spans 19 residues. With 3 bases removed from V and 0 bases from J, the gap between germline ends came to 22 bases. CDR1 and CDR2 from the germline V gene are SGHRS and YFSETQ. CDR3 amino acids: CASSSGGVAFGGSYNEQFF. For the CDR3, the DNA is TGCGCCAGCAGCTCAGGGGGGGTAGCCTTCGGGGGCTCCTACAATGAGCAGTTCTTC. The full variable domain, with the rest looked up from reference TRBV5-1 and TRBJ2-1, is KAGVTQTPRYLIKTRGQQVTLSCSPISGHRSVSWYQQTPGQGLQFLFEYFSETQRNKGNFPGRFSGRQFSNSRSEMNVSTLELGDSALYLCASSSGGVAFGGSYNEQFFGPGTRLTVL.

The chain has TRBV5-6 and TRBJ2-2, with TRBD2 as a possible D gene (6 bases). This CDR3 is 16 amino acids long. From germline, CDR1 is SGHDT and CDR2 YYEEEE. V lost 4 bases and J 9 bases, leaving 22 bases between the germline ends. CDR3 amino acids: CASSALGGSQSRELFF. CDR3 nucleotide sequence: TGTGCCAGCAGCGCCTTGGGGGGATCCCAGTCCCGGGAGCTGTTTTTT.

In this sample, this clonotype turned up many times. The junction differs from germline at one of its ends, possibly a read error. CDR3 sequence (DNA): TGCAGTGCTAGGCCCGGGAACAATGAAGCTTTCTTT. Residues: CSARPGNNEAFF. This chain uses TRBV20-1 with TRBJ1-1; D is unresolved. The CDR3 is made up of 12 amino acids. CDR1 and CDR2 (germline): DFQATT, SNEGSKA (reference sequence).

The V gene is TRBV5-4, the J gene TRBJ1-1; the D gene is possibly TRBD1 (5 bases). V gave up 0 bases and J gave up 8 bases, with 11 bases separating them. The germline V gene has CDR1 SGHNT and CDR2 YYREEE (reference sequence). The CDR3 is made up of 13 amino acids. The CDR3 nucleotides are TGTGCCAGCAGCTTGGGTGCGGGACGGGAAGCTTTCTTT. Translated: CASSLGAGREAFF.

V and J are TRBV9 and TRBJ1-3; D is perhaps TRBD1 (5 bases). The CDR3 is 15 residues long. Per the germline V gene, CDR1 is SGDLS and CDR2 is YYNGEE. V was clipped by 6 bases and J by 0 bases, with 13 bases between them. CDR3 loop: CASTPGPNSGNTIYF. The CDR3 nucleotides are TGTGCCAGCACCCCGGGACCGAACTCTGGAAACACCATATATTTT.

J is TRBJ1-2 and V is TRBV7-2; unclear D gene. The germline gives CDR1 SGHTA, CDR2 FQGNSA. Trimming shortened V by 1 base and J by 4 bases, and 10 bases separated the two germline ends. This CDR3 has 14 amino acids. The CDR3 here is CASSLEWVGYGYTF. The DNA of the CDR3 is TGTGCCAGCAGCTTAGAATGGGTAGGCTATGGCTACACCTTC. Full variable domain (outside the CDR3, taken from reference TRBV7-2 and TRBJ1-2): GAGVSQSPSNKVTEKGKDVELRCDPISGHTALYWYRQSLGQGLEFLIYFQGNSAPDKSGLPSDRFSAERTGGSVSTLTIQRTQQEDSAVYLCASSLEWVGYGYTFGSGTRLTVV.

There are a few counts of this clonotype. The V gene is TRBV7-6, the J gene TRBJ2-2; TRBD1 aligns across 11 bases. In germline, CDR1 is SGHVS, CDR2 FNYEAQ. The CDR3 spans 15 residues. The ends lost 1 base at V and 7 bases at J; junction bases unmatched: 2. The CDR3 spells CASSLGTGGFGELFF. In DNA form, the CDR3 reads TGTGCCAGCAGCTTAGGGACAGGGGGCTTCGGGGAGCTGTTTTTT.

CDR3 sequence (DNA): TGTGCCTCCCACACCGGGACAGGGGGGCCCACGGATCAGCCCCAGCATTTT. This codes for CASHTGTGGPTDQPQHF. This chain connects TRBV10-3 to TRBJ1-5; 11 positions match TRBD1. The CDR3 is 17 residues long. V shed 11 bases and J 5 bases; nucleotides not matched to a gene: 17. Germline V gene data show CDR1 as ENHRY and CDR2 as SYGVKD.

A few counts support this clonotype. The rearrangement joins TRBV6-5 to TRBJ1-1; 7 bases agree with TRBD1. The V gene's germline CDR1 is MNHEY and CDR2 SVGAGI. This CDR3 spans 13 amino acids. V gave up 7 bases and J gave up 10 bases; unmatched junction bases: 12. The CDR3 DNA sequence: TGTGCCAGCAACGACAGGGACTTTCTTGGAGCTTTCTTT. It specifies CASNDRDFLGAFF.

This clonotype turned up a few times. The rearrangement joins TRBV7-2 to TRBJ2-3, with 7 bases lining up with TRBD2. The J segment lost 3 bases and the V segment lost 4 bases, leaving 4 bases of the junction unmatched. CDR3 length equals 14 residues. The V gene's germline CDR1 is SGHTA and CDR2 FQGNSA. The DNA of the CDR3 is TGTGCCAGCAGCTCGTTACTAGCGACAGATACGCAGTATTTT. Translated: CASSSLLATDTQYF.

The chain couples TRBV20-1 to TRBJ2-1; tentative D call: TRBD1 (9 bases). The V end lost 6 bases, the J end lost 7 bases, and 31 bases lay between the germline ends. The CDR3 sequence is 18 residues long. The germline gives CDR1 DFQATT, CDR2 SNEGSKA (reference sequence). The CDR3 protein is CSATPGQGTGGPRNEQFF. CDR3 nucleotide sequence: TGCAGTGCAACACCGGGACAGGGCACGGGGGGGCCAAGGAATGAGCAGTTCTTC.

The chain joins TRBV19 to TRBJ1-5; D is undetermined. The CDR3 covers 11 residues. Trimming shortened V by 8 bases and J by 2 bases, and 4 bases separated the two germline ends. Germline CDR1 and CDR2: LNHDA and SQIVND (reference sequence). The CDR3 DNA sequence: TGTGCCAGTGGTCGCAATCAGCCCCAGCATTTT. This encodes CASGRNQPQHF.

This clonotype was detected only a few times. This chain connects TRBV5-1 to TRBJ2-7; D unresolved. The CDR3 contains 11 residues. The germline gives CDR1 SGHRS, CDR2 YFSETQ. V was cut by 4 bases and J by 7 bases, with 9 bases left in between. In nucleotides, the CDR3 is TGCGCCAGCAGCGGATTACGAGAGCAGTACTTC. Protein: CASSGLREQYF.

This clonotype was seen ten or more times. V usage is TRBV6-2 or TRBV6-3 and J usage is TRBJ2-7; the D is unclear. Germline CDR1 reads MNHEY; CDR2 reads SVGEGT. The V end was cut by 4 bases, the J end by 3 bases, with 7 bases between. The CDR3 runs 12 residues. This CDR3 reads CASSLDGYEQYV. Here the CDR3 DNA reads TGTGCCAGCAGTTTGGACGGCTACGAGCAGTACGTC.